Described below is a single T cell receptor (beta chain) sequence and its context. Its antigen is unknown. Germline values: CDR1 SGHTS, CDR2 YDEGEE. V was clipped by 4 bases and J by 6 bases, with 14 bases between them. The CDR3 has 13 residues. Template material for TCR beta VDJ and CDR3 profiling consisted of genomic DNA. TCRdb reanalysed the reads using MiXCR and keeps one entry per CDR3 protein. The table shows about 220,000 distinct CDR3 sequences, with approximately 35% occurring only once. The sample belongs to a study of CD8+CD57+ T cells in acquired aplastic anemia. On the study more broadly: Mean yield of DNA from sorted CD4+ and CD8+ cells was approximately 3 ug. Study-wide results and limits: Roughly 27 sequences, all CD8+ CDR3, were shared between patients and controls.

The sample was sorted CD4+, CD8+, or CD8+CD57+ T cells (not recorded which) from PBMCs. The clonotype originates from a human donor in good health, serving as a control. The chain joins TRBV5-8 to TRBJ2-7; D not certain. The CDR3 here is CASSQDLGFEQYF. The CDR3 DNA reads as TGTGCCAGCAGCCAAGATCTAGGGTTCGAGCAGTACTTC. The whole variable domain, remainder taken from reference TRBV5-8 and TRBJ2-7, is EAGVTQSPTHLIKTRGQQATLRCSPISGHTSVYWYQQALGLGLQFLLWYDEGEERNRGNFPPRFSGRQFPNYSSELNVNALELEDSALYLCASSQDLGFEQYFGPGTRLTVT.